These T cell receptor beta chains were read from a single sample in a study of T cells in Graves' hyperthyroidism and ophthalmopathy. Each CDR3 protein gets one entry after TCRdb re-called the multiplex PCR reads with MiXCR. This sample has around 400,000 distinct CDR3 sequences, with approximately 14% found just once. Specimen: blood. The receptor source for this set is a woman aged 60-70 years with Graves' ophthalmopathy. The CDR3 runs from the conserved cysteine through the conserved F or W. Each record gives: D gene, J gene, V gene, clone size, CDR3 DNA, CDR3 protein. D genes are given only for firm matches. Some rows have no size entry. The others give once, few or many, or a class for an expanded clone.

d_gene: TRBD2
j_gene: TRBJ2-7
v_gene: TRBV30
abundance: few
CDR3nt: TGTGCCTGGAGTGTACGGACTAGCGGGAGGGCCTTAGTCGAGCAGTACTTC
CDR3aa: CAWSVRTSGRALVEQYF

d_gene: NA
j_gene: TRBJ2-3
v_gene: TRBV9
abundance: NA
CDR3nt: TGTGCCAGCAGCCCTCAGTGGGGTCCAGATACGCAGTATTTT
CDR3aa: CASSPQWGPDTQYF

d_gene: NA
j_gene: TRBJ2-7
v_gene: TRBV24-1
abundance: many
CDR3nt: TGTGCCACCAGTGCTACTCCGGGCTACGGGCAGTACTTC
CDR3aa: CATSATPGYGQYF

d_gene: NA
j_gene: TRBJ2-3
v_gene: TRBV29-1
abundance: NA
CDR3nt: TGCAGCGTTGAAGATCTCCAGGGCCCAGATACGCAGTATTTT
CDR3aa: CSVEDLQGPDTQYF

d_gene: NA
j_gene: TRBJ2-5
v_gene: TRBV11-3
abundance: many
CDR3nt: TGTGCCAGCAGTAGGGACACGACCGAGACCCAGTACTTC
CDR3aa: CASSRDTTETQYF

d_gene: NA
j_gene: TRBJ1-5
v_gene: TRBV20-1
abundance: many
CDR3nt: TGCAGTGCTAGAGAGGAGCAGGGCCCCCTACCCCAGCATTTT
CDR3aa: CSAREEQGPLPQHF

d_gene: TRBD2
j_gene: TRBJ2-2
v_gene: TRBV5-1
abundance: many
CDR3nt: TGCGCCAGCAGCCCGGAGACTAGCGGGAACACCGGGGAGCTGTTTTTT
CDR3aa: CASSPETSGNTGELFF

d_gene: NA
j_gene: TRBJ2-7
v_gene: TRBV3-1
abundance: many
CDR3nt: TGTGCCAGCAGCCAAGACAATGGGGGGAGGTCCCATTACTCCTACGAGCAGTACTTC
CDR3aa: CASSQDNGGRSHYSYEQYF

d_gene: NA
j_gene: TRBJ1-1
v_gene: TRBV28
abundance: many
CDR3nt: TGTGCCAGCAGTCCGACAGTCAGCGGTATTTCTGAAGCTTTCTTT
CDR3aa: CASSPTVSGISEAFF

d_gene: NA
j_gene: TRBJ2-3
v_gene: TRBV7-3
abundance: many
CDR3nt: TGTGCCAGCAGCCCCATTTCTAGCACAGATACGCAGTATTTT
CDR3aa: CASSPISSTDTQYF

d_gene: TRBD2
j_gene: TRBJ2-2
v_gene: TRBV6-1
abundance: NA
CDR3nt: TGTGCCAGCACCCGGGCGGGAGAGGGCACCGGGGAGCTGTTTTTT
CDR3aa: CASTRAGEGTGELFF